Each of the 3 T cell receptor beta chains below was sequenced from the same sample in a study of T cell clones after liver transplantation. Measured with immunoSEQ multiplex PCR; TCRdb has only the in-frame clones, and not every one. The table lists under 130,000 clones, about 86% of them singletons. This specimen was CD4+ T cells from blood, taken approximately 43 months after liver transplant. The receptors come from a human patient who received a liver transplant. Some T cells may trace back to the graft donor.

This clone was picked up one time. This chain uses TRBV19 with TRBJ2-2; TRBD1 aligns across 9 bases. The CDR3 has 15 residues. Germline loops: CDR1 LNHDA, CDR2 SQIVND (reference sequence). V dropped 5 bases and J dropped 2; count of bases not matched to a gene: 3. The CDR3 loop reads CASSWDRVNTGELFF. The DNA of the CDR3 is TGTGCCAGTAGTTGGGACAGGGTCAACACCGGGGAGCTGTTTTTT. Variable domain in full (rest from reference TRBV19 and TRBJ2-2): DGGITQSPKYLFRKEGQNVTLSCEQNLNHDAMYWYRQDPGQGLRLIYYSQIVNDFQKGDIAEGYSVSREKKESFPLTVTSAQKNPTAFYLCASSWDRVNTGELFFGEGSRLTVL.

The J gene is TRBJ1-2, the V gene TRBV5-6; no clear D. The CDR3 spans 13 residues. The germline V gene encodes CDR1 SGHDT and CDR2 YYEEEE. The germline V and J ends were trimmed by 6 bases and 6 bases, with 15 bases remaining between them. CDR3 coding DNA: TGTGCCAGCACCCCCCCGGGCAGGAATGGCTACACCTTC. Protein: CASTPPGRNGYTF.

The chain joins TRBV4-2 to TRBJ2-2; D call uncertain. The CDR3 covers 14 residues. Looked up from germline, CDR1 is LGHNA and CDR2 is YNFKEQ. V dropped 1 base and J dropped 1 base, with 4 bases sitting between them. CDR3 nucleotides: TGTGCCAGCAGCCAAGGTCTGAACACCGGGGAGCTGTTTTTT. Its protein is CASSQGLNTGELFF.